Each of the 5 T cell receptor beta chains below was sequenced from the same sample in a study of cytomegalovirus exposure and HLA in healthy donors. 60 Vbeta and 13 Jbeta primers were used in PCR. Repertoires were generated with immunoSEQ multiplex PCR, while TCRdb's copy carries only in-frame clones and drops some. Here the sample spans fewer than 130,000 clones, about 86% being singletons. The material sequenced was PBMCs. The receptors stem from a man aged 40-55 years in good health and CMV-seronegative.

The chain combines TRBV19 with TRBJ1-1; 7 nucleotides agree with TRBD1. The CDR3 runs to 14 residues. The J segment lost 1 base and the V segment lost 6 bases, leaving 5 bases of the junction unmatched. Looked up from germline, CDR1 is LNHDA and CDR2 is SQIVND (reference sequence). The CDR3 here is CASRDRVGNTEAFF. CDR3 nucleotide sequence: TGTGCCAGTAGAGACAGGGTTGGGAACACTGAAGCTTTCTTT.

The V and J genes are TRBV5-1 and TRBJ2-7; 9 nucleotides match TRBD1. J was trimmed by 3 bases and V by 5 bases; bases with no gene match: 6. The CDR3 covers 14 residues. Germline V lookup: CDR1 SGHRS, CDR2 YFSETQ. CDR3 protein: CASSTDRGYYEQYF. Written as DNA, the CDR3 is TGCGCCAGCAGTACGGACAGGGGTTACTACGAGCAGTACTTC.

This clone is a singleton in its sample. V usage is TRBV5-1 and J usage is TRBJ2-1; TRBD2 aligns across 7 bases. There are 14 residues in the CDR3. J gave up 6 bases and V 4 bases, and 7 bases lay outside the gene matches. Germline CDR1 reads SGHRS; CDR2 reads YFSETQ. As DNA, the CDR3 is TGCGCCAGCAGCCGCGGGGGTTCAGGCAATGAGCAGTTCTTC. This encodes CASSRGGSGNEQFF. Based on the CDR3 plus reference TRBV5-1 and TRBJ2-1, the full variable domain is KAGVTQTPRYLIKTRGQQVTLSCSPISGHRSVSWYQQTPGQGLQFLFEYFSETQRNKGNFPGRFSGRQFSNSRSEMNVSTLELGDSALYLCASSRGGSGNEQFFGPGTRLTVL.

This clone has only one observation. The rearrangement joins TRBV15 to TRBJ2-3, with D unclear. Germline assignment: CDR1 LNHNV and CDR2 YYDKDF (reference sequence). Trimming cost V 0 bases and J 8 bases, with 9 bases left between them. This CDR3 has 13 residues. In nucleotides, the CDR3 is TGTGCCACCAGCAGAGATGAACCGGGTACGCAGTATTTT. Amino acids: CATSRDEPGTQYF.

The chain uses TRBV5-4 and TRBJ1-1; 7 nucleotides align to TRBD1. V shed 0 bases and J 0 bases; nucleotides not matched to a gene: 8. This CDR3 is built from 17 residues. From germline, CDR1 is SGHNT and CDR2 YYREEE (reference sequence). The DNA of the CDR3 is TGTGCCAGCAGCTTGGGCGGGACAGTCTTCATGAACACTGAAGCTTTCTTT. Protein sequence: CASSLGGTVFMNTEAFF.